This TCR beta chain was identified in a study of blood T cell repertoires in COVID-19. Only one count was recorded for this clone. This CDR3 region has 13 residues. Trimming took 0 bases from V and 2 from J, leaving 5 bases between them. Looked up from germline, CDR1 is SEHNR and CDR2 is FQNEAQ (reference sequence). Sequenced by immunoSEQ multiplex PCR; TCRdb stores in-frame clones only, minus some. Among tens of thousands of clones listed, approximately 88% were seen once. The chain employs TRBV7-9 and TRBJ2-7; D might be TRBD2 (5 bases). Sequencing used peripheral blood. The source is a human donor in a cohort sampled during active COVID-19. The CDR3 reads CASSLAGAYEQYF. The CDR3 nucleotides are TGTGCCAGCAGCTTAGCGGGAGCCTACGAGCAGTACTTC.